This TCR beta chain was sequenced during a study of PD-1 blockade in classical Hodgkin lymphoma. In every patient, relapse followed autologous stem cell transplantation, while exposure to brentuximab vedotin differed. Regarding this clone: Its specificity is unknown.

Findings and limits, study-wide: Lower baseline TCR diversity was reported for newly diagnosed patients than for healthy donors. Complete responders possessed baseline diversity comparable to newly diagnosed patients. There was a significant rise in CD4+ TCR diversity by C4D1, with no such rise for CD8+. Patients excluded were those beginning nivolumab under 1 year after ASCT.

The length of the CDR3 is 12 residues. The germline V gene encodes CDR1 MRHNA and CDR2 SNTAGT. V lost 8 bases, J lost 3 bases, and 1 base stayed unmatched. Sequencing was performed with immunoSEQ multiplex PCR; in TCRdb, only in-frame clones are kept and a portion is missing. The profile shows more than 9,500 clones, approximately 84% of them singletons. This chain connects TRBV6-4 to TRBJ1-1; TRBD1 matches 9 bases. The sequences come from peripheral blood mononuclear cells (PBMCs), collected at baseline. This clonotype was sampled from a human donor with classical Hodgkin lymphoma. The CDR3 region is CASRDRDTEAFF. The CDR3 DNA sequence: TGTGCCAGCCGGGACAGGGACACTGAAGCTTTCTTT.